This T cell receptor (beta chain) is drawn from a study of T-cell memory formation after mild COVID-19. Germline CDR1 MGHDK, CDR2 SYGVNS. V was clipped by 4 bases and J by 0 bases, with 8 bases between them. The CDR3 runs 14 residues. MiXCR was run by TCRdb on the 5' RACE reads, yielding one entry per CDR3 protein. Here the sample spans 200,000 to 250,000 distinct CDR3 sequences, roughly 15% being singletons. This clonotype was seen a few times. The clonotype originates from an adult woman who had mild COVID-19 (a few samples of this study predate the infection). Cell type and time point are not known. This chain connects TRBV25-1 to TRBJ2-3, with D uncertain. The sequenced sample was PBMCs or a T cell subset sorted from them (not recorded which). This CDR3 is CASSAKPSTDTQYF. CDR3 nucleotides: TGTGCCAGCAGTGCGAAACCTAGCACAGATACGCAGTATTTT.